The count of the clone carrying this T cell receptor beta chain is one. TCRdb passed the RT-PCR reads through MiXCR, listing each CDR3 protein once. Here the sample spans 30,000 to 40,000 distinct CDR3 sequences, around 35% being singletons. The sample originates from a study of patients and donors after allogeneic stem cell transplantation. The origin of this receptor is a human donor who was either an allogeneic HSCT recipient or a stem cell or donor lymphocyte infusion donor (not recorded which). It is not recorded whose cells these are; they may come from a transplant donor. Material for sequencing was blood, either unsorted or a sorted T cell fraction (not recorded which).

DNA for the CDR3: TGTGCCACCAGCAGAGATGGACAGAACAATGAGCAGTTCTTC. It specifies CATSRDGQNNEQFF. The chain employs TRBV15 and TRBJ2-1; a possible D gene is TRBD1 (6 bases). The CDR3 loop spans 14 amino acids. Germline CDR1 reads LNHNV; CDR2 reads YYDKDF (reference sequence). With 0 bases removed from V and 5 bases from J, the gap between germline ends came to 8 bases.